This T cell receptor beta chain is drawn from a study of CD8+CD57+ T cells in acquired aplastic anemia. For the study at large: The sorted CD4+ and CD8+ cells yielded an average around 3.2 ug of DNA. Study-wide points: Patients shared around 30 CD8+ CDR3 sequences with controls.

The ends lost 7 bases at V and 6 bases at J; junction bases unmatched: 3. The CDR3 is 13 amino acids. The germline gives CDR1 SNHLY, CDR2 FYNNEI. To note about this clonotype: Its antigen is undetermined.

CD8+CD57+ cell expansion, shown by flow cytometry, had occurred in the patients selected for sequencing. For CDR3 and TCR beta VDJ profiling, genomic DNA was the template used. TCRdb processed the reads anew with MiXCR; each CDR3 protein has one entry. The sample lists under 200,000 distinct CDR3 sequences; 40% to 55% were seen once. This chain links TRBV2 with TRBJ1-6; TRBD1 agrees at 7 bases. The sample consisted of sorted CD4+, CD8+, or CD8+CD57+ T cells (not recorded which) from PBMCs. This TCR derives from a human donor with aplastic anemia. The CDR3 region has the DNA TGTGCCAGCAAGGGGGCTGGTAATTCACCCCTCCACTTT. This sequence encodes CASKGAGNSPLHF.